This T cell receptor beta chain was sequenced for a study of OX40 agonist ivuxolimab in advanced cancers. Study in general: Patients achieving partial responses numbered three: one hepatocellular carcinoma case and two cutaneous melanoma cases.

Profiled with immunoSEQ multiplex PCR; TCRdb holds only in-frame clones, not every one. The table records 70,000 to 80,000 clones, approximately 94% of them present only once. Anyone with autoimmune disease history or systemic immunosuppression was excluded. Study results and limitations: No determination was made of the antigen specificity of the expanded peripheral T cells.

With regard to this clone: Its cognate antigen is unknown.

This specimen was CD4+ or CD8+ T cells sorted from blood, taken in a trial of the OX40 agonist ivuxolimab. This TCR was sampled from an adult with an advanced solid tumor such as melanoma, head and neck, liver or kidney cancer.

CDR3 protein: CASSKEGTGVETQYF. The DNA for the CDR3 is TGTGCCAGCAGCAAAGAGGGGACAGGGGTAGAGACCCAGTACTTC. The chain links TRBV9 to TRBJ2-5; 10 bases line up with TRBD1. The V gene end was trimmed by 4 bases and the J gene end by 4 bases; junction bases not matched to a gene: 7. The CDR3 covers 15 residues. Germline CDR1 is SGDLS and CDR2 is YYNGEE.